This passage covers 21 T cell receptor beta chains from one sample sequenced in a study of long-term antiretroviral therapy in people with HIV. The authors ran the immunoSEQ assay, v3.0, at survey level. Assay: immunoSEQ multiplex PCR; the TCRdb copy retains only in-frame clones and omits some. The table has approximately 25,000 clones, under 80% seen once. The source was unsorted PBMCs, collected 0.5 years after starting antiretroviral therapy. The receptors stem from a woman aged 40-49 years with HIV.

This chain links TRBV5-5 with TRBJ1-1; D is possibly TRBD1 (5 bases). The CDR3 consists of 13 residues. Per germline, CDR1 SGHKS and CDR2 YYEKEE (reference sequence). Trimming pared 7 bases from V and 0 bases from J, leaving 10 bases between. The CDR3 is CASGGGLNTEAFF. The CDR3 DNA is TGTGCCAGCGGGGGGGGATTGAACACTGAAGCTTTCTTT.

The chain joins TRBV7-3 to TRBJ2-5; 11 bases fit TRBD2. Germline V gene lookup returns CDR1 SGHTA and CDR2 FQGTGA. The CDR3 is made up of 13 amino acids. The CDR3 loop reads CASSGGESETQYF. For the CDR3, the DNA is TGTGCTAGTAGCGGGGGGGAATCAGAGACCCAGTACTTC.

V and J are TRBV15 and TRBJ1-1; D is undetermined. CDR3 length: 15 amino acids. The germline CDR1 and CDR2 sequences are LNHNV and YYDKDF (reference sequence). Deletions cut 1 base from V and 1 base from J, with 10 bases between. CDR3 sequence reads: CATSRVARANTEAFF. The CDR3 DNA reads as TGTGCCACCAGCAGAGTGGCCAGAGCGAACACTGAAGCTTTCTTT.

The chain recombines TRBV7-9 with TRBJ2-7, with D unresolved. Germline V gene lookup returns CDR1 SEHNR and CDR2 FQNEAQ (reference sequence). Trimming pared 1 base from V and 3 bases from J, leaving 7 bases between. There are 13 residues in the CDR3. CDR3 in DNA: TGTGCCAGCAGCTTAGATCCTATCTACGAGCAGTACTTC. Amino acid sequence: CASSLDPIYEQYF.

This chain uses TRBV4-1 with TRBJ2-3, with D possibly TRBD2 on 7 matching bases. Per germline, CDR1 MGHRA and CDR2 YSYEKL. Trimming pared 6 bases from V and 3 bases from J, leaving 25 bases between. The CDR3 has 18 amino acids. The CDR3 nucleotides are TGCGCCAGCAGGATAAGGCCGGTGGCGGGGGCGACAACAGATACGCAGTATTTT. It specifies CASRIRPVAGATTDTQYF.

This clone was observed a few times. This rearrangement joins TRBV7-2 to TRBJ2-7; 7 bases fit TRBD2. CDR3 length: 11 amino acids. Trimming took 4 bases from V and 6 from J; bases not matched to a gene: 0. The germline gives CDR1 SGHTA, CDR2 FQGNSA. The DNA for the CDR3 is TGTGCCAGCAGCTGGGGGGGCGAGCAGTACTTC. Encoded protein: CASSWGGEQYF.

The J gene is TRBJ1-5, the V gene TRBV5-6; TRBD1 might be the D (6 bases). The CDR3 is 17 residues long. The germline V gene has CDR1 SGHDT and CDR2 YYEEEE. Trimming took off 5 bases at V and 6 bases at J, with 24 bases between the two ends. CDR3 nucleotide sequence: TGTGCCAGCAGTCGAATGGAGGGTCCAGGGGCGCGTCAGCCCCAGCATTTT. Translated, it gives CASSRMEGPGARQPQHF.

This chain connects TRBV10-1 to TRBJ2-3; D gene unclear. CDR1 WNHNN and CDR2 SYGVQD come from the germline V gene (reference sequence). This CDR3 has 9 residues. V gave up 9 bases and J gave up 3 bases, with 1 base separating them. CDR3 DNA sequence: TGCGCCAGGACAGATACGCAGTATTTT. It yields the protein CARTDTQYF.

The chain carries TRBV7-2 and TRBJ2-7, with 8 bases matching TRBD1. The J segment lost 7 bases and the V segment lost 0 bases, leaving 11 bases of the junction unmatched. The germline gives CDR1 SGHTA, CDR2 FQGNSA. This CDR3 is 16 amino acids long. The CDR3 coding sequence is TGTGCCAGCAGCTTAGCGTTGTTGGCAGGGGGCGAGGAGCAGTACTTC. Encoded protein: CASSLALLAGGEEQYF.

V is TRBV6-5 and J is TRBJ2-3; 8 bases are a match to TRBD2. CDR1 and CDR2 from the germline V gene are MNHEY and SVGAGI. The CDR3 extends over 16 amino acids. V lost 0 bases and J lost 3; bases outside the gene matches: 5. This CDR3 reads CASSYSFGGATDTQYF. The DNA of the CDR3 is TGTGCCAGCAGTTACTCGTTCGGGGGGGCAACAGATACGCAGTATTTT.

The rearrangement links TRBV28 to TRBJ1-2, with D hard to call. Germline assignment: CDR1 MDHEN and CDR2 SYDVKM. V was clipped by 2 bases and J by 4 bases, with 14 bases between them. The CDR3 covers 15 residues. DNA for the CDR3: TGTGCCAGCAGTTTAGGACGTTCTCCCCCCTATGGCTACACCTTC. This sequence encodes CASSLGRSPPYGYTF.

This rearrangement joins TRBV7-7 to TRBJ2-5; maybe TRBD2 (5 bases). This CDR3 is 15 amino acids long. Trimming took 5 bases from V and 2 from J, leaving 15 bases between them. The germline gives CDR1 SSHAT, CDR2 FNYEAQ (reference sequence). The CDR3 protein is CASSPSPGRQETQYF. The CDR3 DNA follows: TGTGCCAGCAGCCCTAGCCCGGGTAGGCAAGAGACCCAGTACTTC.

This clone was seen a single time. The chain couples TRBV4-1 to TRBJ2-1; possibly TRBD1 for D (5 bases). This CDR3 contains 19 residues. V shed 0 bases and J shed 0 bases, with 18 bases lying between them. The germline gives CDR1 MGHRA, CDR2 YSYEKL. CDR3 sequence: CASSQDRYRTISSYNEQFF. CDR3 bases: TGCGCCAGCAGCCAAGATAGGTACAGGACGATAAGCTCCTACAATGAGCAGTTCTTC.

This chain links TRBV19 with TRBJ2-7; the D gene is possibly TRBD1 (5 bases). Germline CDR1 LNHDA, CDR2 SQIVND (reference sequence). CDR3 length: 16 residues. V was clipped by 3 bases and J by 0 bases, with 15 bases between them. The CDR3 reads CASSIGPGRDSYEQYF. CDR3 nucleotide sequence: TGTGCCAGTAGTATTGGGCCGGGCAGGGACTCCTACGAGCAGTACTTC.

The rearrangement joins TRBV5-6 to TRBJ1-5; D is unclear. The CDR3 length is 17 residues. Trimming took 2 bases from V and 2 from J, leaving 17 bases between them. Germline-derived CDR1 and CDR2 are SGHDT and YYEEEE. Written as DNA, the CDR3 is TGTGCCAGCAGCTTCCAACGCCAACGGGATGGCAATCAGCCCCAGCATTTT. It translates to CASSFQRQRDGNQPQHF.

The chain uses TRBV9 and TRBJ2-1; 11 bases line up with TRBD2. The J segment lost 9 bases and the V segment lost 4 bases, leaving 6 bases of the junction unmatched. There are 14 residues in the CDR3. CDR1 and CDR2 (germline): SGDLS, YYNGEE. The CDR3 is CASSYSGGAAEQFF. The CDR3 DNA reads TGTGCCAGCAGCTATAGCGGGGGGGCGGCTGAGCAGTTCTTC.

This rearrangement joins TRBV18 to TRBJ1-2, with 7 bases identical to TRBD1. CDR3 length: 14 amino acids. J gave up 4 bases and V 4 bases, and 6 bases lay outside the gene matches. Per germline, CDR1 KGHSH and CDR2 LQKENI. Here the CDR3 reads CASSLGPGGYGYTF. The CDR3 coding sequence is TGTGCCAGCTCACTGGGGCCAGGGGGCTATGGCTACACCTTC.

The rearrangement joins TRBV4-2 to TRBJ2-5; D is unclear. V lost 4 bases to trimming and J lost 2 bases, with 8 bases between them. Germline values: CDR1 LGHNA, CDR2 YNFKEQ. The CDR3 totals 13 residues. The CDR3 DNA follows: TGTGCCAGCAGCCGCGAATTACAAGAGACCCAGTACTTC. Amino acids: CASSRELQETQYF.

The chain recombines TRBV4-1 with TRBJ1-2; the D gene is possibly TRBD1 (5 bases). Trimming shortened V by 1 base and J by 0 bases, and 15 bases separated the two germline ends. Per the germline V gene, CDR1 is MGHRA and CDR2 is YSYEKL. This CDR3 comprises 17 residues. This chain's CDR3 is CASSQASRDRTNYGYTF. CDR3 DNA: TGCGCCAGCAGCCAAGCTTCCCGGGACCGAACTAACTATGGCTACACCTTC.

The genes are TRBV6-5 and TRBJ1-2; 12 nucleotides align to TRBD1. V shed 2 bases and J 9 bases; nucleotides not matched to a gene: 7. Germline V gene sequence: CDR1 MNHEY, CDR2 SVGAGI. This CDR3 contains 15 residues. Here the CDR3 DNA reads TGTGCCAGCAGTTACAGCTCGGGGACAGGGGGCCGCTACACCTTC. It yields the protein CASSYSSGTGGRYTF.

V and J are TRBV7-9 and TRBJ1-1; 9 bases are shared with TRBD1. The length of the CDR3 is 16 residues. Germline CDR1 SEHNR, CDR2 FQNEAQ (reference sequence). Germline trimming cut 6 bases from V and 3 bases from J; bases unmatched to any gene: 11. The CDR3 nucleotides are TGTGCCAGCAGTCGGGAAAAACAGGGGGCGGACACTGAAGCTTTCTTT. It is translated as CASSREKQGADTEAFF.